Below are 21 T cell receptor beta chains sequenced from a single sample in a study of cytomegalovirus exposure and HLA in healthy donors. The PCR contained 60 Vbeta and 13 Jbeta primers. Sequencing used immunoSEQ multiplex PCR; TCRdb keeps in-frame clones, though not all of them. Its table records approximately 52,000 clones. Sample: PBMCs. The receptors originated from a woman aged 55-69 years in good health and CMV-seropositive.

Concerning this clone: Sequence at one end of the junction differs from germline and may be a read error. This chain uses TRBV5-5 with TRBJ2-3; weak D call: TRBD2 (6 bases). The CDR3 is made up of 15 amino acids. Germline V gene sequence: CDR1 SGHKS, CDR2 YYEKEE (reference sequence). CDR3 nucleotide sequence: TGTGCCAGCAGCTTGCCCGCGGGGATGTCAGATAAGCAGTATTTT. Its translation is CASSLPAGMSDKQYF.

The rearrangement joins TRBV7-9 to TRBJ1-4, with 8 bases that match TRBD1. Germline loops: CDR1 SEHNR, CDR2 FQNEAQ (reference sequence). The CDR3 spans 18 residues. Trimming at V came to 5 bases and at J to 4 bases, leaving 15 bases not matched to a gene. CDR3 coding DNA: TGTGCCAGCAGCCCCCACCCCGGGACAGGTGGGAGTAATGAAAAACTGTTTTTT. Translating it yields CASSPHPGTGGSNEKLFF.

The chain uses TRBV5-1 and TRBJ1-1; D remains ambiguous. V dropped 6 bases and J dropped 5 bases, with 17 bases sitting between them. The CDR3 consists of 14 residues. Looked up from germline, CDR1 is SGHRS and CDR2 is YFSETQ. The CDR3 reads CASTVVRGVTEAFF. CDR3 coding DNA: TGCGCCAGCACAGTTGTCCGGGGTGTAACTGAAGCTTTCTTT. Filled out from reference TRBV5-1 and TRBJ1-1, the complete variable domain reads KAGVTQTPRYLIKTRGQQVTLSCSPISGHRSVSWYQQTPGQGLQFLFEYFSETQRNKGNFPGRFSGRQFSNSRSEMNVSTLELGDSALYLCASTVVRGVTEAFFGQGTRLTVV.

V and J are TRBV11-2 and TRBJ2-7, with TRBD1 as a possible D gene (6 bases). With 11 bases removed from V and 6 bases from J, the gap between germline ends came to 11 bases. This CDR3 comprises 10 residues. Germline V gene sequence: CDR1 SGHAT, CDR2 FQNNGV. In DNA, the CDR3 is TGTGCCTCTGGGGGCGGCGAGCAGTACTTC. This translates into CASGGGEQYF.

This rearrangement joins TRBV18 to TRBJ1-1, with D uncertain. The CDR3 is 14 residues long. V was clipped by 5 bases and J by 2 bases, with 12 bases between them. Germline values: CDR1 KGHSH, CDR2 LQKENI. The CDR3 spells CASSYHTENTEAFF. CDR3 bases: TGTGCCAGCTCATACCACACAGAAAACACTGAAGCTTTCTTT.

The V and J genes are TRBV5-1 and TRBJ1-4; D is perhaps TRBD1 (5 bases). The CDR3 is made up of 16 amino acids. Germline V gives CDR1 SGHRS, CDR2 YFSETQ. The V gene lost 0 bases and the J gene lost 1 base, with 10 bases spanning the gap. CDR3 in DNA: TGCGCCAGCAGCTTGGACTCGCAGGGAACTAATGAAAAACTGTTTTTT. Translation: CASSLDSQGTNEKLFF.

CDR3 amino acids: CASSFPGGDEQYF. CDR3 bases: TGTGCCAGCAGTTTCCCAGGGGGCGACGAGCAGTACTTC. The chain is built from TRBV27 and TRBJ2-7; TRBD1 aligns across 8 bases. V shed 3 bases and J 5 bases; nucleotides not matched to a gene: 3. The CDR3 covers 13 residues. CDR1 and CDR2 (germline): MNHEY, SMNVEV (reference sequence).

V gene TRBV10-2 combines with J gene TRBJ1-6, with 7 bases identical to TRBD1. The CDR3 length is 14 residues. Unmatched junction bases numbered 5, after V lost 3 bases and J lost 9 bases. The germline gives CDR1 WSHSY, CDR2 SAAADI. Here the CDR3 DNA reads TGCGCCAGCAGTGACGGAGACAGGGTTTCACCCCTCCACTTT. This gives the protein CASSDGDRVSPLHF.

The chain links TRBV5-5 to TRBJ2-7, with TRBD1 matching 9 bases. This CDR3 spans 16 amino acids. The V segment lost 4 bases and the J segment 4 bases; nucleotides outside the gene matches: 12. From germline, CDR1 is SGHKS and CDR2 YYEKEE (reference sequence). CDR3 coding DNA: TGTGCCAGCAGCCACCTTAGGACAGGGGTGAATTACGAGCAGTACTTC. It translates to CASSHLRTGVNYEQYF.

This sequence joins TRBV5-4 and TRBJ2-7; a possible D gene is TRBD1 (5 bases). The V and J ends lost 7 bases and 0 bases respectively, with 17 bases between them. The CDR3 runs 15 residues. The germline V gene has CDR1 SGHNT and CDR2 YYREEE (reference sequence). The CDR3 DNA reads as TGTGCCAGCCAACAGGTCCAGGATAACTCCTACGAGCAGTACTTC. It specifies CASQQVQDNSYEQYF.

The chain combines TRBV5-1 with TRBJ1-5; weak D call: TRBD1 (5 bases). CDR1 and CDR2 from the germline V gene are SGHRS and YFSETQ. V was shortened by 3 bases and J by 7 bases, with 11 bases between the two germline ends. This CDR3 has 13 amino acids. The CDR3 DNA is TGCGCCAGCAGCTCTGGGGGAGGCCAGCCCCAGCATTTT. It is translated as CASSSGGGQPQHF.

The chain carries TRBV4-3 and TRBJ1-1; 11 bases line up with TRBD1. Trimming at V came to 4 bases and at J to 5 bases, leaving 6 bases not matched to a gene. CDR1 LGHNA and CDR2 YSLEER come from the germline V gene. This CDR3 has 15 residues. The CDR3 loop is CASSLGQGARTEAFF. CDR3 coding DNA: TGCGCCAGCAGCCTCGGACAGGGGGCGAGGACTGAAGCTTTCTTT.

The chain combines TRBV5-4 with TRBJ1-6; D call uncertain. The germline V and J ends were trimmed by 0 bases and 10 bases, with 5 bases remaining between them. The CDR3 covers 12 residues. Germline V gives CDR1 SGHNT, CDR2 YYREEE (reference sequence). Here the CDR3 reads CASSLANSPLHF. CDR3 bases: TGTGCCAGCAGCTTGGCTAACTCACCCCTCCACTTT.

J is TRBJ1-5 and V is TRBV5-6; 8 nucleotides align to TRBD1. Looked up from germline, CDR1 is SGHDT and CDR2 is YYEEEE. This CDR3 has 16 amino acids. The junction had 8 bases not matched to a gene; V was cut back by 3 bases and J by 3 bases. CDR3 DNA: TGTGCCAGCAGCTGGGGAGGACAGGGTCTCAATCAGCCCCAGCATTTT. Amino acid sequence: CASSWGGQGLNQPQHF.

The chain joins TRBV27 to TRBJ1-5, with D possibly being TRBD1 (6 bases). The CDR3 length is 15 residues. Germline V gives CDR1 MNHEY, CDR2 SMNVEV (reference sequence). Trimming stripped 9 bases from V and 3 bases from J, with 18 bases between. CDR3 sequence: CASSSDRTYNQPQHF. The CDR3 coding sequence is TGTGCCAGTTCTTCAGACAGGACCTACAATCAGCCCCAGCATTTT.

The CDR3 loop is CASTAGNYGYTF. For the CDR3, the DNA is TGTGCCAGCACGGCAGGGAACTATGGCTACACCTTC. This rearrangement joins TRBV6-5 to TRBJ1-2; possibly TRBD1 for D (5 bases). V dropped 7 bases and J dropped 2 bases, with 8 bases sitting between them. CDR1 and CDR2 from the germline V gene are MNHEY and SVGAGI. The CDR3 sequence is 12 residues long.

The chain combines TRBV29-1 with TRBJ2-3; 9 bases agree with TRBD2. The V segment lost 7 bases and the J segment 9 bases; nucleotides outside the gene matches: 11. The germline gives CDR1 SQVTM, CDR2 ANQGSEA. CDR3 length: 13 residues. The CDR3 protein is CSASGGPVGTQYF. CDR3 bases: TGCAGCGCCAGCGGGGGGCCCGTGGGGACGCAGTATTTT.

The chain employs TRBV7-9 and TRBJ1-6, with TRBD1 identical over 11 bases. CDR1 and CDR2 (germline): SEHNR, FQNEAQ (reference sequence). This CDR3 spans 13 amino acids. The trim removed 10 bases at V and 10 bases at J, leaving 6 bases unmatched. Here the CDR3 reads CAITGQGESPLHF. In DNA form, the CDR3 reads TGTGCCATCACGGGACAGGGGGAATCACCCCTCCACTTT.

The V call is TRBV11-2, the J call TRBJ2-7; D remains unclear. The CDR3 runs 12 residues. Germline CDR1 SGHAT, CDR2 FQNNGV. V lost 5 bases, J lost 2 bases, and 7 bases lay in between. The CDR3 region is CASSIETYEQYF. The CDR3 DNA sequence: TGTGCCAGCAGCATCGAGACCTACGAGCAGTACTTC.

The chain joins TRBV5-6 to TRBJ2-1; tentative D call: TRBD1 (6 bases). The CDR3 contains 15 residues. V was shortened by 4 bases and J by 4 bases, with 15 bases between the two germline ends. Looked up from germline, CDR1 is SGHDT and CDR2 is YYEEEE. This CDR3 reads CASSRDRTAYNEQFF. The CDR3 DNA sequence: TGTGCCAGCAGCCGTGACAGGACAGCATACAATGAGCAGTTCTTC.

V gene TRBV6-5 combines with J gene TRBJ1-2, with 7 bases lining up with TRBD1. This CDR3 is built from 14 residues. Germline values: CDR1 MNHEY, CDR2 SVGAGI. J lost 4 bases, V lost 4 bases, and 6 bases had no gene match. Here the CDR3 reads CASSFRDRGYGYTF. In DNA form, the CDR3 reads TGTGCCAGCAGTTTCCGGGACAGAGGCTATGGCTACACCTTC.